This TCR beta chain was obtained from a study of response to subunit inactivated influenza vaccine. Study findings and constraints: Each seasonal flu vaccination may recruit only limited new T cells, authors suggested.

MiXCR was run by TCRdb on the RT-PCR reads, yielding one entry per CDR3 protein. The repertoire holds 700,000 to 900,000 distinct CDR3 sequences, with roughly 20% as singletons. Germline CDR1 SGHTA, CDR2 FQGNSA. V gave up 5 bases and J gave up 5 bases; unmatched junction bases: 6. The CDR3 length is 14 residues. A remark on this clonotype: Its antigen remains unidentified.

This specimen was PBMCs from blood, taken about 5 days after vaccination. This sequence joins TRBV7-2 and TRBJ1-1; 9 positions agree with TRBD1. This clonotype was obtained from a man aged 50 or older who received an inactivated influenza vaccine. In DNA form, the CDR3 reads TGTGCCAGCAGCATAAGACAGGGGGGGACTGAAGCTTTCTTT. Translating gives CASSIRQGGTEAFF.